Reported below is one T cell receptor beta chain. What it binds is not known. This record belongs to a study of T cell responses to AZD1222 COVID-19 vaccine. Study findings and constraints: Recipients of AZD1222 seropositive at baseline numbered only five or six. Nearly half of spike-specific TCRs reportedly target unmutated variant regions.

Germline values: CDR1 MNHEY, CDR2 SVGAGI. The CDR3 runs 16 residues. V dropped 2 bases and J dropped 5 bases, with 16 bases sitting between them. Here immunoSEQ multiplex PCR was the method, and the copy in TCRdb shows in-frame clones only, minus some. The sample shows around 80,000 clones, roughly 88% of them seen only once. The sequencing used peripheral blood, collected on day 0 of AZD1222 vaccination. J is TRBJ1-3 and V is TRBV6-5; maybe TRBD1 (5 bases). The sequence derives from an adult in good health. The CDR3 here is CASSYLTELDRNTIYF. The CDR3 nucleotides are TGTGCCAGCAGTTACCTGACAGAGCTTGATAGAAACACCATATATTTT.